This T cell receptor beta chain originates from a study of shared T cell receptors in the human thymus. Sequenced by immunoSEQ multiplex PCR; TCRdb stores in-frame clones only, minus some. The table has roughly 700,000 clones, approximately 90% seen once. Trimming took 6 bases from V and 3 from J; bases not matched to a gene: 4. The CDR3 runs to 15 residues. Germline V CDR1 and CDR2: MGHRA, YSYEKL. These data were also filed under a second study, of human thymus T cells. This second report adds: Immunologically healthy infants in Finland undergoing congenital heart defect surgery were the donors. Resections obtained during corrective heart surgery supplied the thymus tissue. Seemingly biased V and J gene usage marked thymic and blood repertoires. Reports from related research described highly overlapping thymic repertoires among unrelated individuals.

Sequenced: thymocytes. This receptor was identified in a boy under two years old with a congenital heart defect. The chain joins TRBV4-1 to TRBJ2-6; 8 bases are a match to TRBD1. The CDR3, as DNA: TGCGCCAGCAGACCAGGGGGCGGTGGGGCCAACGTCCTGACTTTC. Amino acid sequence: CASRPGGGGANVLTF.